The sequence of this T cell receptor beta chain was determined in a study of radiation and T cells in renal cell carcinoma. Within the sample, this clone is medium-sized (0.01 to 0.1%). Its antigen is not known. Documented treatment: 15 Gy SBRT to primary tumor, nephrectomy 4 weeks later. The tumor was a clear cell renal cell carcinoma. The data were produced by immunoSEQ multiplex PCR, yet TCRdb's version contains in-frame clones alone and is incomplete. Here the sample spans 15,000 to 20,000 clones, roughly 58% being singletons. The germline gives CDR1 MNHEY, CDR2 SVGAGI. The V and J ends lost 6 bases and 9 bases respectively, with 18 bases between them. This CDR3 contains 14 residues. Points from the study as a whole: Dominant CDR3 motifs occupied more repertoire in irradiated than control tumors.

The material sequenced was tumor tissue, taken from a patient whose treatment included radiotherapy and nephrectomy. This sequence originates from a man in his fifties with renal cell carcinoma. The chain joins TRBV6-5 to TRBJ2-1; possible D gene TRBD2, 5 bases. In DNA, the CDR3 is TGTGCCAGCAGCCTCAACGGGGTAGGTGGTGAGCAGTTCTTC. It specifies CASSLNGVGGEQFF.